The T cell receptor (beta chain) described here comes from a study of PD-1 blockade in mismatch repair-deficient tumors. Study overall: Enrolled about 2013-2016, patients had progressing, pretreated mismatch repair-deficient cancers of around 12 types. Study results and limitations: Tumor-resident clones, often absent from pretreatment blood, expanded after pembrolizumab and then contracted.

PCR or immunohistochemistry showed mismatch repair deficiency in every enrolled patient. Three pembrolizumab responders had their TCRs sequenced. Profiled with immunoSEQ multiplex PCR; TCRdb holds only in-frame clones, not every one. The profile shows about 51,000 clones, approximately 80% of them singletons. This clone appeared a few times. The antigen is undetermined. The CDR3 is 11 residues long. V was trimmed by 0 bases and J by 8 bases, leaving 4 bases between them. Germline loops: CDR1 LGHNA, CDR2 YNFKEQ. This clonotype was sampled from an adult with mismatch repair-deficient cancer. The source material was peripheral blood, sampled 4 weeks after starting pembrolizumab. The rearrangement joins TRBV4-2 to TRBJ1-2; unclear D gene. The CDR3 coding sequence is TGTGCCAGCAGCCAAGAGGGCGGCTACACCTTC. The encoded protein is CASSQEGGYTF.